This T cell receptor beta chain was recorded in a study of vaccination effects on CD4 cells after COVID-19. Findings of the study overall: Clones that were induced by infection or by vaccine showed marked contraction late after vaccination. Small numbers of convalescent patients limited the study. It also lacked early post-infection timepoints.

Points on this clone: Antigen specificity is unknown.

This table comes from immunoSEQ multiplex PCR, and its TCRdb copy is limited to in-frame clones, with some not included. The table lists around 60,000 clones, over 65% of them singletons. CD4+ T cell isolation took place after nine to eleven days of culture. The CDR3 extends over 12 amino acids. Germline CDR1 is PRHDT and CDR2 is FYEKMQ (reference sequence). Trimming stripped 4 bases from V and 8 bases from J, with 9 bases between. The rearrangement joins TRBV13 to TRBJ1-3; the D is unclear. This sequence originates from a human donor who received a COVID-19 vaccine. The sequenced sample was CD4+ T cells from PBMCs cultured without peptide, obtained before COVID-19 vaccination. As DNA, the CDR3 is TGTGCCAGCAGCTCTGACCGGGACACCATATATTTT. Translating gives CASSSDRDTIYF. Using reference TRBV13 and TRBJ1-3 for the parts outside the CDR3, the full variable domain is AAGVIQSPRHLIKEKRETATLKCYPIPRHDTVYWYQQGPGQDPQFLISFYEKMQSDKGSIPDRFSAQQFSDYHSELNMSSLELGDSALYFCASSSDRDTIYFGEGSWLTVV.